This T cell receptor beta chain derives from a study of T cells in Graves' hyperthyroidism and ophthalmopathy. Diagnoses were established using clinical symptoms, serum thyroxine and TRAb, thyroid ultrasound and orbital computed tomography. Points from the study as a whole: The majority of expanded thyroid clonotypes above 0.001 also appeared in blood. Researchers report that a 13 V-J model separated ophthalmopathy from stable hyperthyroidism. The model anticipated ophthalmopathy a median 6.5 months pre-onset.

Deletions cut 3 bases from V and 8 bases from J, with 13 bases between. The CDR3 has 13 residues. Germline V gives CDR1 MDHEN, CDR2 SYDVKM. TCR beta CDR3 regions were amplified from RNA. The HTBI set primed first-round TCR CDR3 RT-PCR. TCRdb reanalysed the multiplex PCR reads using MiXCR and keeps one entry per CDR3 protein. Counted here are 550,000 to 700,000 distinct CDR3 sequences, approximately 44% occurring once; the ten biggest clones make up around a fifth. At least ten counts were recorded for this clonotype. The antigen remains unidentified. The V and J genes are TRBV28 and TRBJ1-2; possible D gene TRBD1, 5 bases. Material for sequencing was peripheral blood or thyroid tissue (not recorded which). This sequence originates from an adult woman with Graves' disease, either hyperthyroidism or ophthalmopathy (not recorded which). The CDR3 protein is CASSFGTARGYTF. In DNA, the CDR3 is TGTGCCAGCAGTTTTGGGACGGCGAGGGGCTACACCTTC.